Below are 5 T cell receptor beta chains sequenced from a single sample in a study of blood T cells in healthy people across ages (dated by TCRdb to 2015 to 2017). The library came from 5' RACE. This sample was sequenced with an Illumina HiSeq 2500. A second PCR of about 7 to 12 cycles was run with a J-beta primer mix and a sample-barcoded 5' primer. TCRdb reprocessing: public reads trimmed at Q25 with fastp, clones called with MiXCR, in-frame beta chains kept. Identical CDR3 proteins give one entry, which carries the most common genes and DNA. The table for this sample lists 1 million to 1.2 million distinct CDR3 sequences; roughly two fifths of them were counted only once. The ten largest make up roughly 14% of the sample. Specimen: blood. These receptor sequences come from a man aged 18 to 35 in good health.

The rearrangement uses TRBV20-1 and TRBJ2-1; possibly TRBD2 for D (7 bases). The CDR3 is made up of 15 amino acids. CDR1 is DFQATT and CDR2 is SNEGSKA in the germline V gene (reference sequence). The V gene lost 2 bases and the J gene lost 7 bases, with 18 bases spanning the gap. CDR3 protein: CSARPGRGMRNEQFF. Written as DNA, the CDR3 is TGCAGTGCTAGACCAGGGAGGGGGATGCGTAATGAGCAGTTCTTC.

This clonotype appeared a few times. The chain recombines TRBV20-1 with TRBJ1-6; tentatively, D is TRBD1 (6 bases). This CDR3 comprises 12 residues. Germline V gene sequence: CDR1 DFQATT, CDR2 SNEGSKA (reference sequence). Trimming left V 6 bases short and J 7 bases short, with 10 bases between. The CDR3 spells CSAKGGNSPLHF. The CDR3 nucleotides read TGCAGTGCAAAGGGGGGGAATTCACCCCTCCACTTT.

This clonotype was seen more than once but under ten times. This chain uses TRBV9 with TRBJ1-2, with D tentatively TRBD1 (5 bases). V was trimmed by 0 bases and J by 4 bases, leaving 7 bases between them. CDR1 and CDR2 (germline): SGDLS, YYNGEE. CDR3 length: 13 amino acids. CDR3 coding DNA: TGTGCCAGCAGCGTAGACGGGGGCTATGGCTACACCTTC. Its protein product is CASSVDGGYGYTF.

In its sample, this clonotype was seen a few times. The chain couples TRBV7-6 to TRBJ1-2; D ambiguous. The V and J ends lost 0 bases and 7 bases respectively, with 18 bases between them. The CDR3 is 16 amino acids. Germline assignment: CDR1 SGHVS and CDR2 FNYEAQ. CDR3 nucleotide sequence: TGTGCCAGCAGCTTAGCAATAACAGAGGGCCCGAGTGGCTACACCTTC. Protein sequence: CASSLAITEGPSGYTF.

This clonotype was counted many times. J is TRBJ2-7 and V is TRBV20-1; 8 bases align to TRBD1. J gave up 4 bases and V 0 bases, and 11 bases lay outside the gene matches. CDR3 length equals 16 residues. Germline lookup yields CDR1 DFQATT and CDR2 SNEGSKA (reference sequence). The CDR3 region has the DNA TGCAGTGCTAGAGAACGGGACAGGCTCGGAAAGTACGAGCAGTACTTC. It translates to CSARERDRLGKYEQYF.